One sample yielded the 17 T cell receptor beta chains listed below, sequenced in a study of blood T cell repertoires in COVID-19. Here immunoSEQ multiplex PCR was the method, and the copy in TCRdb shows in-frame clones only, minus some. The sample has hundreds of thousands of clones, 80% to 90% seen once. Sample: PBMCs or T cells enriched from blood (not recorded which). Receptor source: a man aged 18-30 years who had recovered from COVID-19.

The gene calls are TRBV12-5 and TRBJ2-4, with D maybe TRBD1 (5 bases). The CDR3 runs to 14 residues. The germline V and J ends were trimmed by 2 bases and 9 bases, with 14 bases remaining between them. Germline V gene lookup returns CDR1 LGHNT and CDR2 FRNRAP. Written as DNA, the CDR3 is TGTGCTAGTGGTTTGTCTGGCCAGGGCGGCATTCAGTACTTC. This codes for CASGLSGQGGIQYF. Drawing the rest from reference TRBV12-5 and TRBJ2-4, the complete variable domain is DARVTQTPRHKVTEMGQEVTMRCQPILGHNTVFWYRQTMMQGLELLAYFRNRAPLDDSGMPKDRFSAEMPDATLATLKIQPSEPRDSAVYFCASGLSGQGGIQYFGAGTRLSVL.

On this clone itself: The sample has other DNA sequences that encode this CDR3 too. The rearrangement joins TRBV5-1 to TRBJ1-4; possibly TRBD1 for D (5 bases). The ends were cut back, 1 base at V and 7 bases at J, with 14 bases in the middle. The germline CDR1 and CDR2 sequences are SGHRS and YFSETQ. CDR3 length: 15 amino acids. The CDR3 DNA reads TGCGCCAGCAGCTTGAGCGGCGGGGGTAGTGAAAAACTGTTTTTT. Protein: CASSLSGGGSEKLFF.

V and J are TRBV18 and TRBJ1-3; D possibly corresponds to TRBD1 (6 bases). The CDR3 is made up of 13 amino acids. Germline-derived CDR1 and CDR2 are KGHSH and LQKENI. With 5 bases removed from V and 4 bases from J, the gap between germline ends came to 9 bases. CDR3 in amino acids: CASSTTGGNTIYF. The CDR3 DNA follows: TGTGCCAGCTCAACGACAGGAGGAAACACCATATATTTT. The full variable domain, in which reference TRBV18 and TRBJ1-3 provide the parts outside the CDR3, is NAGVMQNPRHLVRRRGQEARLRCSPMKGHSHVYWYRQLPEEGLKFMVYLQKENIIDESGMPKERFSAEFPKEGPSILRIQQVVRGDSAAYFCASSTTGGNTIYFGEGSWLTVV.

The chain recombines TRBV28 with TRBJ1-2, with D perhaps TRBD1 (5 bases). The CDR3 consists of 14 residues. Trimming removed 7 bases at V and 7 bases at J, with 19 bases between. CDR1 is MDHEN, CDR2 SYDVKM, per germline. The CDR3 reads CASTPGGNSVGYTF. In DNA, the CDR3 is TGTGCCAGCACTCCGGGGGGTAATTCGGTTGGCTACACCTTC.

In its sample, this clone was seen once. The V and J genes are TRBV5-1 and TRBJ2-3, with 9 bases matching TRBD2. With 3 bases clipped from V and 4 bases from J, the junction kept 12 bases outside the gene matches. The CDR3 loop spans 17 amino acids. The germline V gene has CDR1 SGHRS and CDR2 YFSETQ. As DNA, the CDR3 is TGCGCCAGCAGCTGGGTAGCGGGGGCCTTCAACTCAGATACGCAGTATTTT. Translated: CASSWVAGAFNSDTQYF.

The chain combines TRBV29-1 with TRBJ1-1; 7 bases fit TRBD1. The J segment lost 3 bases and the V segment lost 7 bases, leaving 14 bases of the junction unmatched. The CDR3 extends over 15 amino acids. In germline, CDR1 is SQVTM, CDR2 ANQGSEA. CDR3 protein: CSARDRVTPDTEAFF. The CDR3 DNA follows: TGCAGCGCTCGAGACAGGGTCACACCGGACACTGAAGCTTTCTTT.

The V and J genes are TRBV6-5 and TRBJ2-7; 13 bases line up with TRBD2. Germline V gene lookup returns CDR1 MNHEY and CDR2 SVGAGI. With V trimmed by 7 bases and J by 7 bases, 7 bases remained unmatched. This CDR3 spans 14 amino acids. The CDR3 DNA reads TGTGCCAGCACCGGACTAGCGGGAGTTCGTGAGCAGTACTTC. This codes for CASTGLAGVREQYF.

The chain's CDR3 is CASARGQGTDGETQYF. DNA for the CDR3: TGTGCCAGCGCCCGGGGACAGGGGACCGATGGAGAGACCCAGTACTTC. The chain combines TRBV25-1 with TRBJ2-5; 10 nucleotides match TRBD1. Unmatched junction bases numbered 13, after V lost 8 bases and J lost 4 bases. This CDR3 is built from 16 residues. CDR1 is MGHDK, CDR2 SYGVNS, per germline.

V is TRBV7-9 and J is TRBJ1-1; D gene ambiguous. Between the trimmed V and J ends, which lost 5 bases and 3 bases, there was a span of 19 bases. Germline loops: CDR1 SEHNR, CDR2 FQNEAQ (reference sequence). The CDR3 covers 16 residues. The chain's CDR3 is CASSKRGEGLDTEAFF. The CDR3 region has the DNA TGTGCCAGCAGCAAAAGAGGAGAGGGTTTGGACACTGAAGCTTTCTTT.

This clone appeared a single time. The V call is TRBV5-6, the J call TRBJ2-7, with D possibly being TRBD1 (6 bases). Trimming removed 4 bases at V and 6 bases at J, with 23 bases between. The V gene's germline CDR1 is SGHDT and CDR2 YYEEEE. The CDR3 sequence is 16 residues long. CDR3 amino acids: CASSESTGFITVEQYF. The CDR3 DNA follows: TGTGCCAGCAGCGAGAGCACAGGGTTTATTACGGTCGAGCAGTACTTC.

The chain uses TRBV5-1 and TRBJ1-2; unclear D gene. CDR3 size: 14 residues. Germline V gene sequence: CDR1 SGHRS, CDR2 YFSETQ. The V end lost 6 bases, the J end lost 0 bases, and 12 bases lay between the germline ends. The chain's CDR3 is CASKQENTNYGYTF. In nucleotides, the CDR3 is TGCGCCAGCAAACAAGAAAATACTAACTATGGCTACACCTTC.

The chain joins TRBV6-5 to TRBJ2-7; 7 bases are shared with TRBD2. This CDR3 is built from 15 residues. In germline, CDR1 is MNHEY, CDR2 SVGAGI. V gave up 7 bases and J gave up 3 bases; unmatched junction bases: 12. This CDR3 is CASISKGGGNYEQYF. CDR3 DNA: TGTGCCAGCATATCCAAAGGCGGGGGAAACTACGAGCAGTACTTC.

This sequence joins TRBV29-1 and TRBJ2-6; 8 nucleotides line up with TRBD2. CDR1 is SQVTM, CDR2 ANQGSEA, per germline. This CDR3 contains 19 residues. J gave up 0 bases and V 0 bases, and 10 bases lay outside the gene matches. CDR3 in DNA: TGCAGCGTTGAAGAGCCCCCGGGGGCGGGAGGCTCTGGGGCCAACGTCCTGACTTTC. Translated: CSVEEPPGAGGSGANVLTF.

The gene calls are TRBV18 and TRBJ1-5; possibly TRBD1 for D (6 bases). Trimming stripped 5 bases from V and 7 bases from J, with 15 bases between. From germline, CDR1 is KGHSH and CDR2 LQKENI. The CDR3 has 14 amino acids. The CDR3 nucleotides read TGTGCCAGCTCATGGGGGCGGAAGGAGCAGCCCCAGCATTTT. Its protein product is CASSWGRKEQPQHF.

Only a few counts were recorded for this clone. CDR3 protein: CASSPSGSLTEAFF. In DNA form, the CDR3 reads TGTGCCAGCAGCCCCTCGGGGAGTCTCACTGAAGCTTTCTTT. This chain connects TRBV7-3 to TRBJ1-1; D ambiguous. V dropped 5 bases and J dropped 4 bases, with 14 bases sitting between them. The germline CDR1 and CDR2 sequences are SGHTA and FQGTGA. The CDR3 is 14 residues long.

This rearrangement joins TRBV7-9 to TRBJ1-4, with D unclear. The germline V and J ends were trimmed by 3 bases and 3 bases, with 8 bases remaining between them. CDR1 SEHNR and CDR2 FQNEAQ come from the germline V gene (reference sequence). The CDR3 is 14 amino acids. CDR3 sequence (DNA): TGTGCCAGCAGCTTGATGGACTCTAATGAAAAACTGTTTTTT. This translates into CASSLMDSNEKLFF. Drawing the rest from reference TRBV7-9 and TRBJ1-4, the complete variable domain is DTGVSQNPRHKITKRGQNVTFRCDPISEHNRLYWYRQTLGQGPEFLTYFQNEAQLEKSRLLSDRFSAERPKGSFSTLEIQRTEQGDSAMYLCASSLMDSNEKLFFGSGTQLSVL.

This clone was seen once. The J gene is TRBJ2-7, the V gene TRBV7-9, with TRBD2 identical over 14 bases. CDR1 SEHNR and CDR2 FQNEAQ come from the germline V gene (reference sequence). The CDR3 spans 16 residues. The trim removed 4 bases at V and 4 bases at J, leaving 6 bases unmatched. CDR3 region: CASSSRLAGGGYEQYF. DNA of the CDR3: TGTGCCAGCAGCTCGCGACTAGCGGGAGGGGGTTACGAGCAGTACTTC. The complete variable domain, with remaining parts taken from reference TRBV7-9 and TRBJ2-7, reads DTGVSQNPRHKITKRGQNVTFRCDPISEHNRLYWYRQTLGQGPEFLTYFQNEAQLEKSRLLSDRFSAERPKGSFSTLEIQRTEQGDSAMYLCASSSRLAGGGYEQYFGPGTRLTVT.